Each of the 24 T cell receptor beta chains below was sequenced from the same sample in a study of STAT5B mutations in CD4+ large granular lymphocyte leukemia. Sequencing was performed with immunoSEQ multiplex PCR; in TCRdb, only in-frame clones are kept and a portion is missing. The top ten clones hold approximately 6.2% of a sample with about 30,000 clones, around four fifths of them seen once. Sequenced input: CD4+ T cells from blood buffy coats. The receptors derive from a human donor in good health.

The V and J genes are TRBV11-2 and TRBJ2-3; TRBD2 matches at 8 bases. The V segment lost 6 bases and the J segment 0 bases; nucleotides outside the gene matches: 8. The CDR3 extends over 16 amino acids. CDR1 and CDR2 from the germline V gene are SGHAT and FQNNGV. The CDR3 loop is CASRIASGPSTDTQYF. The DNA of the CDR3 is TGTGCCAGCAGGATAGCTAGCGGGCCTAGCACAGATACGCAGTATTTT.

The chain is built from TRBV19 and TRBJ1-1, with D tentatively TRBD1 (5 bases). The CDR3 sequence is 11 residues long. Germline V gene lookup returns CDR1 LNHDA and CDR2 SQIVND (reference sequence). V dropped 7 bases and J dropped 3 bases, with 6 bases sitting between them. The CDR3 sequence is CASIRDTEAFF. The CDR3 region has the DNA TGTGCCAGTATCAGGGACACTGAAGCTTTCTTT.

The chain carries TRBV2 and TRBJ2-1; TRBD2 matches 10 bases. CDR1 SNHLY and CDR2 FYNNEI come from the germline V gene. The CDR3 loop spans 14 amino acids. V was pared by 9 bases and J by 3 bases, with 5 bases of the junction left unmatched. The CDR3 loop reads CASIAGGNYNEQFF. CDR3 nucleotides: TGTGCCAGTATAGCGGGGGGTAACTACAATGAGCAGTTCTTC.

This rearrangement joins TRBV2 to TRBJ1-2; 7 bases map to TRBD1. This CDR3 region has 14 residues. Trimming at V came to 6 bases and at J to 0 bases, leaving 4 bases not matched to a gene. Per germline, CDR1 SNHLY and CDR2 FYNNEI. CDR3 sequence: CASRGQISNYGYTF. In DNA, the CDR3 is TGTGCCAGCAGGGGACAGATTTCTAACTATGGCTACACCTTC.

The chain couples TRBV5-1 to TRBJ2-3; TRBD1 is a possible D gene (5 bases). Germline V gene sequence: CDR1 SGHRS, CDR2 YFSETQ. The V end lost 0 bases, the J end lost 0 bases, and 11 bases lay between the germline ends. This CDR3 has 16 residues. CDR3 DNA sequence: TGCGCCAGCAGCTTGGAGGGGCTGACTAGCACAGATACGCAGTATTTT. Protein sequence: CASSLEGLTSTDTQYF.

This CDR3 reads CASSTQTGEGQPQHF. CDR3 sequence (DNA): TGTGCCAGCAGTACCCAGACAGGGGAGGGGCAGCCCCAGCATTTT. The chain has TRBV6-1 and TRBJ1-5; 8 bases map to TRBD1. V trimming: 5 bases; J trimming: 7 bases; junction bases outside the gene matches: 10. This CDR3 region has 15 residues. CDR1 is MNHNS and CDR2 is SASEGT in the germline V gene.

This chain links TRBV7-2 with TRBJ1-2; tentatively, D is TRBD1 (6 bases). V was trimmed by 3 bases and J by 3 bases, leaving 8 bases between them. Germline V gene data show CDR1 as SGHTA and CDR2 as FQGNSA. This CDR3 has 13 amino acids. CDR3 sequence reads: CASSLTGYYGYTF. For the CDR3, the DNA is TGTGCCAGCAGCTTGACAGGCTACTATGGCTACACCTTC.

This rearrangement joins TRBV19 to TRBJ1-1, with a possible D match to TRBD1 (5 bases). Trimming shortened V by 10 bases and J by 1 base, and 19 bases separated the two germline ends. The CDR3 extends over 15 amino acids. Germline CDR1 and CDR2: LNHDA and SQIVND (reference sequence). The CDR3 DNA reads as TGTGCCACCCAGAACTACAGGTCAAGGAACACTGAAGCTTTCTTT. It encodes CATQNYRSRNTEAFF.

The chain is built from TRBV2 and TRBJ1-2; D uncertain. This CDR3 has 13 residues. CDR1 is SNHLY and CDR2 is FYNNEI in the germline V gene. The V and J ends lost 6 bases and 4 bases respectively, with 12 bases between them. The CDR3 sequence: CASRALSGYGYTF. The CDR3 coding sequence is TGTGCCAGCAGAGCACTATCGGGCTATGGCTACACCTTC. Drawing the rest from reference TRBV2 and TRBJ1-2, the complete variable domain is EPEVTQTPSHQVTQMGQEVILRCVPISNHLYFYWYRQILGQKVEFLVSFYNNEISEKSEIFDDQFSVERPDGSNFTLKIRSTKLEDSAMYFCASRALSGYGYTFGSGTRLTVV.

The chain links TRBV12-5 to TRBJ2-5; 8 positions agree with TRBD1. V lost 2 bases and J lost 5; bases outside the gene matches: 13. From germline, CDR1 is LGHNT and CDR2 FRNRAP. The CDR3 is made up of 17 amino acids. The CDR3, as DNA: TGTGCTAGTGGTTTGCCCATTGGGCAGGGGGCATGGGAGACCCAGTACTTC. Translating it yields CASGLPIGQGAWETQYF.

The CDR3 loop is CASSIARGLAGGPNNEQFF. CDR3 nucleotide sequence: TGTGCCAGTAGTATAGCCCGGGGACTAGCGGGGGGGCCGAACAATGAGCAGTTCTTC. V and J are TRBV19 and TRBJ2-1; 16 nucleotides align to TRBD2. Germline loops: CDR1 LNHDA, CDR2 SQIVND (reference sequence). CDR3 length: 19 residues. V shed 1 base and J 5 bases; nucleotides not matched to a gene: 8.

The chain links TRBV7-2 to TRBJ1-4; the D gene is possibly TRBD1 (5 bases). Germline V gives CDR1 SGHTA, CDR2 FQGNSA. Between the trimmed V and J ends, which lost 5 bases and 3 bases, there was a span of 13 bases. This CDR3 spans 15 amino acids. The CDR3 DNA reads as TGTGCCAGCAGCATCGGGGGTACAGCTAATGAAAAACTGTTTTTT. Encoded protein: CASSIGGTANEKLFF.

The genes are TRBV6-5 and TRBJ2-7; TRBD2 matches at 7 bases. V dropped 10 bases and J dropped 6; count of bases not matched to a gene: 6. Germline CDR1 is MNHEY and CDR2 is SVGAGI. The CDR3 loop spans 11 amino acids. The CDR3 DNA is TGTGCCATAGGGGCGGGAGTCGAGCAGTACTTC. Protein: CAIGAGVEQYF.

This clone appeared a single time. V is TRBV28 and J is TRBJ1-3; D perhaps matches TRBD1 (6 bases). V was clipped by 10 bases and J by 0 bases, with 19 bases between them. The length of the CDR3 is 16 residues. Germline CDR1 MDHEN, CDR2 SYDVKM. The CDR3 DNA follows: TGTGCCACCGATCTTCCGGGACAACGCTCTGGAAACACCATATATTTT. The encoded protein is CATDLPGQRSGNTIYF.

In its sample, this clone was seen a few times. The rearrangement uses TRBV19 and TRBJ2-7; D unresolved. CDR1 and CDR2 (germline): LNHDA, SQIVND (reference sequence). The V end lost 1 base, the J end lost 8 bases, and 9 bases lay between the germline ends. This CDR3 is 12 amino acids long. CDR3 nucleotides: TGTGCCAGTAGTATAGCAGCAGGTAAGCAGTACGTC. The encoded protein is CASSIAAGKQYV.

The gene calls are TRBV5-1 and TRBJ2-5; 9 nucleotides align to TRBD1. Unmatched junction bases numbered 5, after V lost 3 bases and J lost 2 bases. The CDR3 consists of 15 residues. Per germline, CDR1 SGHRS and CDR2 YFSETQ. Written as DNA, the CDR3 is TGCGCCAGCAGCTCCGGGACAGGGCTTCAAGAGACCCAGTACTTC. Protein product: CASSSGTGLQETQYF. The complete variable domain, with remaining parts taken from reference TRBV5-1 and TRBJ2-5, reads KAGVTQTPRYLIKTRGQQVTLSCSPISGHRSVSWYQQTPGQGLQFLFEYFSETQRNKGNFPGRFSGRQFSNSRSEMNVSTLELGDSALYLCASSSGTGLQETQYFGPGTRLLVL.

This clone was seen just once. The rearrangement uses TRBV7-8 and TRBJ2-7; the D is unclear. Deletions cut 3 bases from V and 7 bases from J, with 10 bases between. The CDR3 has 12 amino acids. CDR1 is SGHVS, CDR2 FQNEAQ, per germline. As DNA, the CDR3 is TGTGCCAGCAGCTTTGCTTCCCAGGAGCAGTACTTC. Translating it yields CASSFASQEQYF.

This chain uses TRBV5-1 with TRBJ1-2; 12 bases line up with TRBD1. The CDR3 contains 15 residues. Unmatched junction bases numbered 6, after V lost 2 bases and J lost 7 bases. Germline V gene sequence: CDR1 SGHRS, CDR2 YFSETQ. The CDR3 DNA reads as TGCGCCAGCAGCTTATGGGGACAGGGGGCGAGTGGCTACACCTTC. As protein: CASSLWGQGASGYTF.

The gene calls are TRBV2 and TRBJ2-3; 8 bases agree with TRBD2. V lost 9 bases and J lost 6; bases outside the gene matches: 8. Germline CDR1 is SNHLY and CDR2 is FYNNEI. The CDR3 has 13 residues. CDR3 sequence (DNA): TGTGCCAGGAAGGGACTAGGTTCGGATACGCAGTATTTT. This sequence encodes CARKGLGSDTQYF.

There are a few counts of this clone. The chain joins TRBV5-1 to TRBJ2-7; D is perhaps TRBD2 (7 bases). CDR1 and CDR2 (germline): SGHRS, YFSETQ. The length of the CDR3 is 16 residues. V shed 4 bases and J shed 6 bases, with 23 bases lying between them. DNA for the CDR3: TGCGCCAGCAGCCCCGTACAGGGAGTTTCGGGAGGCGAGCAGTACTTC. This encodes CASSPVQGVSGGEQYF. The complete variable domain, with remaining parts taken from reference TRBV5-1 and TRBJ2-7, reads KAGVTQTPRYLIKTRGQQVTLSCSPISGHRSVSWYQQTPGQGLQFLFEYFSETQRNKGNFPGRFSGRQFSNSRSEMNVSTLELGDSALYLCASSPVQGVSGGEQYFGPGTRLTVT.

V and J are TRBV7-1 and TRBJ2-1, with TRBD2 matching 8 bases. TRBV7-1 falls under the ORF class, with uncertain function. J was trimmed by 7 bases and V by 5 bases; bases with no gene match: 7. CDR3 length: 14 residues. Here the CDR3 reads CASSPQLAGNEQFF. The CDR3, as DNA: TGTGCCAGCAGCCCCCAATTAGCGGGGAATGAGCAGTTCTTC.

The V gene is TRBV28, the J gene TRBJ1-6, with D perhaps TRBD1 (5 bases). The V and J ends lost 2 bases and 2 bases respectively, with 16 bases between them. Germline CDR1 reads MDHEN; CDR2 reads SYDVKM. The CDR3 covers 18 residues. DNA for the CDR3: TGTGCCAGCAGTTTAGGTGGCGTAGGGGAGGCCTATAATTCACCCCTCCACTTT. Amino acid sequence: CASSLGGVGEAYNSPLHF.

This clone was observed a single time. V is TRBV5-1 and J is TRBJ2-2; 15 nucleotides match TRBD2. The CDR3 has 17 residues. Trimming took 4 bases from V and 2 from J; bases not matched to a gene: 3. CDR1 SGHRS and CDR2 YFSETQ come from the germline V gene. The CDR3 nucleotides read TGCGCCAGCAGCGGGACTAGCGGGGGGTCCAACACCGGGGAGCTGTTTTTT. Protein: CASSGTSGGSNTGELFF.

The rearrangement uses TRBV25-1 and TRBJ1-1; D might be TRBD1 (5 bases). From germline, CDR1 is MGHDK and CDR2 SYGVNS. The CDR3 totals 14 residues. V shed 3 bases and J shed 5 bases, with 13 bases lying between them. CDR3 protein: CASSEFREGTEAFF. The CDR3 coding sequence is TGTGCCAGCAGTGAGTTCAGGGAAGGGACTGAAGCTTTCTTT.